This passage covers 5 T cell receptor beta chains from one sample sequenced in a study of blood T cell repertoires in COVID-19. Produced via immunoSEQ multiplex PCR; TCRdb's table is partial and in-frame only. The table lists approximately 240,000 clones, 75% to 95% of them singletons. The sequenced sample consisted of PBMCs or T cells enriched from blood (not recorded which). All receptors derive from a woman aged 18-29 years who had recovered from COVID-19.

CDR3 sequence reads: CASSLGTGGADEAFF. In DNA form, the CDR3 reads TGTGCCAGCAGCTTAGGGACAGGGGGCGCAGATGAAGCTTTCTTT. The V and J genes are TRBV11-3 and TRBJ1-1; 11 positions agree with TRBD1. The V and J ends lost 1 base and 7 bases, in that order; junction bases with no gene match: 5. Germline CDR1 SGHNT, CDR2 YENEEA. CDR3 size: 15 residues. Based on the CDR3 plus reference TRBV11-3 and TRBJ1-1, the full variable domain is EAGVVQSPRYKIIEKKQPVAFWCNPISGHNTLYWYLQNLGQGPELLIRYENEEAVDDSQLPKDRFSAERLKGVDSTLKIQPAELGDSAVYLCASSLGTGGADEAFFGQGTRLTVV.

The chain carries TRBV9 and TRBJ2-1; 7 nucleotides align to TRBD2. The CDR3 totals 16 residues. V gave up 1 base and J gave up 0 bases; unmatched junction bases: 4. Per germline, CDR1 SGDLS and CDR2 YYNGEE. For the CDR3, the DNA is TGTGCCAGCAGCGTAACTAGCGAAAGCTCCTACAATGAGCAGTTCTTC. It is translated as CASSVTSESSYNEQFF.

This chain joins TRBV4-2 and TRBJ2-7; perhaps TRBD1 as D (6 bases). The CDR3 loop spans 16 amino acids. V was cut by 0 bases and J by 6 bases, with 18 bases left in between. Germline V gene sequence: CDR1 LGHNA, CDR2 YNFKEQ. CDR3 residues: CASSQDRSITGSEQYF. Here the CDR3 DNA reads TGTGCCAGCAGCCAAGATAGGTCGATCACAGGGAGCGAGCAGTACTTC.

This clone showed up just once. Written as DNA, the CDR3 is TGTGCCAGCAGCGTAGGGGGCCGCGCCCTCCTGGCGGGAGGAGATACGCAGTATTTT. Amino acids: CASSVGGRALLAGGDTQYF. The V and J genes are TRBV9 and TRBJ2-3, with TRBD2 matching over 8 bases. V lost 0 bases, J lost 5 bases, and 17 bases stayed unmatched. Germline V gene sequence: CDR1 SGDLS, CDR2 YYNGEE. The length of the CDR3 is 19 residues. Using reference TRBV9 and TRBJ2-3 for the parts outside the CDR3, the full variable domain is DSGVTQTPKHLITATGQRVTLRCSPRSGDLSVYWYQQSLDQGLQFLIQYYNGEERAKGNILERFSAQQFPDLHSELNLSSLELGDSALYFCASSVGGRALLAGGDTQYFGPGTRLTVL.

A single count supports this clone. The chain employs TRBV27 and TRBJ2-7, with a possible D match to TRBD2 (5 bases). The CDR3 contains 13 residues. V dropped 8 bases and J dropped 0 bases, with 11 bases sitting between them. Germline CDR1 and CDR2: MNHEY and SMNVEV (reference sequence). The CDR3 DNA sequence: TGTGCCAGCGGAAAGGAGGTCTCCTACGAGCAGTACTTC. It codes for CASGKEVSYEQYF.